This T cell receptor (beta chain) was found in a study of blood T cell repertoires in COVID-19. The overall study: The United States, Italy and Spain were the sources of the acute and convalescent COVID-19 samples. PBMCs, B-cell-depleted T cells, or T cells provided the cDNA or gDNA that made up the material.

The CDR3 contains 17 residues. V trimming: 1 base; J trimming: 3 bases; junction bases outside the gene matches: 9. Germline V gene data show CDR1 as SGDLS and CDR2 as YYNGEE. Clones were sequenced by immunoSEQ multiplex PCR, and TCRdb holds only the in-frame ones, with some missing. This table holds 150,000 to 200,000 clones, 84% found once. The sequence was collected from a man aged 18 to 29 with active or convalescent COVID-19. Sequenced input: peripheral blood. The gene calls are TRBV9 and TRBJ2-1; 8 positions agree with TRBD2. CDR3 DNA sequence: TGTGCCAGCAGCGTATCCAGCGGGAGTAGGATCTACAATGAGCAGTTCTTC. The encoded protein is CASSVSSGSRIYNEQFF.